These T cell receptor beta chains were read from a single sample in a study of T cell responses to AZD1222 COVID-19 vaccine. Sequencing used immunoSEQ multiplex PCR; TCRdb keeps in-frame clones, though not all of them. This table holds approximately 170,000 clones, around 94% found once. The material sequenced was peripheral blood, taken 28 days after the second AZD1222 dose. The origin of the receptors is an adult who received the AZD1222 COVID-19 vaccine. Both conserved end residues are part of each CDR3. Each record gives: clone size, D gene, V gene, J gene, CDR3 DNA, CDR3 protein. D genes are given only for firm matches. Expanded clones are given a class, and other clones once, few, many or no size at all.

clone size: NA
D gene: NA
V gene: TRBV11-2
J gene: TRBJ2-5
CDR3 DNA: TGTGCCAGCAGCTTTCAAGAGACCCAGTACTTC
CDR3 protein: CASSFQETQYF

clone size: NA
D gene: TRBD1
V gene: TRBV28
J gene: TRBJ1-6
CDR3 DNA: TGTGCCAGCAGTCCCGACAGGGGTTCACCCCTCCACTTT
CDR3 protein: CASSPDRGSPLHF

clone size: NA
D gene: NA
V gene: TRBV27
J gene: TRBJ1-3
CDR3 DNA: TGTGCCAGCTTGTACAAGGGGCGAGACACCATATATTTT
CDR3 protein: CASLYKGRDTIYF

clone size: once
D gene: TRBD1
V gene: TRBV11-2
J gene: TRBJ2-2
CDR3 DNA: TGTGCCAGCAGCGGGATGGGACAGTACACCGGGGAGCTGTTTTTT
CDR3 protein: CASSGMGQYTGELFF

clone size: NA
D gene: TRBD2
V gene: TRBV3-1/TRBV3-2
J gene: TRBJ2-7
CDR3 DNA: TGTGCCAGCAGCCCGAAAAGGGTAGCGGGAGTGTCCGAGCAGTACTTC
CDR3 protein: CASSPKRVAGVSEQYF

clone size: NA
D gene: NA
V gene: TRBV4-1
J gene: TRBJ2-2
CDR3 DNA: TGCGCCAGCAGCCAAGATCGAGGGAGCACCGGGGAGCTGTTTTTT
CDR3 protein: CASSQDRGSTGELFF

clone size: NA
D gene: NA
V gene: TRBV3-1/TRBV3-2
J gene: TRBJ2-1
CDR3 DNA: TGTGCCAGCAGCCAAGTGGGGGGAGTATATGAGCAGTTCTTC
CDR3 protein: CASSQVGGVYEQFF

clone size: once
D gene: NA
V gene: TRBV30
J gene: TRBJ1-6
CDR3 DNA: TGTGCCTGGACGCCCTACTCCTATAATTCACCCCTCCACTTT
CDR3 protein: CAWTPYSYNSPLHF

clone size: once
D gene: TRBD2
V gene: TRBV15
J gene: TRBJ2-4
CDR3 DNA: TGTGCCACCAGCAGAGTGTTTACTAGCGGGAGGTCAAAAAACATTCAGTACTTC
CDR3 protein: CATSRVFTSGRSKNIQYF

clone size: NA
D gene: NA
V gene: TRBV12-3/TRBV12-4
J gene: TRBJ2-3
CDR3 DNA: TGTGCCAGCAGACGAAGTAGCACAGATACGCAGTATTTT
CDR3 protein: CASRRSSTDTQYF

clone size: NA
D gene: NA
V gene: TRBV19
J gene: TRBJ1-3
CDR3 DNA: TGTGCCAGTAGCCTACCCCCCGACTCTGGAAACACCATATATTTT
CDR3 protein: CASSLPPDSGNTIYF

clone size: NA
D gene: TRBD1
V gene: TRBV5-1
J gene: TRBJ2-7
CDR3 DNA: TGCGCCAGCAGCCCGGGACAGGGGGCTTACGAGCAGTACTTC
CDR3 protein: CASSPGQGAYEQYF

clone size: NA
D gene: NA
V gene: TRBV7-2
J gene: TRBJ2-7
CDR3 DNA: TGTGCCAGCAGCTCCGTCGGAGAGGGGCGGAACTACGAGCAGTACTTC
CDR3 protein: CASSSVGEGRNYEQYF

clone size: NA
D gene: TRBD1
V gene: TRBV6-5
J gene: TRBJ1-1
CDR3 DNA: TGTGCCAGCAGTCCGCGGACAGGGGGCATCACTGAAGCTTTCTTT
CDR3 protein: CASSPRTGGITEAFF

clone size: NA
D gene: NA
V gene: TRBV30
J gene: TRBJ2-1
CDR3 DNA: TGTGCCTGGACCCGGGCAGAGAAGAGAGATGAGCAGTTCTTC
CDR3 protein: CAWTRAEKRDEQFF

clone size: once
D gene: NA
V gene: TRBV6-5
J gene: TRBJ1-2
CDR3 DNA: TGTGCCAGCAGTTACTCGAGGTCTAACTATGGCTACACCTTC
CDR3 protein: CASSYSRSNYGYTF

clone size: NA
D gene: TRBD1
V gene: TRBV18
J gene: TRBJ1-2
CDR3 DNA: TGTGCCAGCTCACCTAACCCCCCAGGGGGGGGTGGCTACACCTTC
CDR3 protein: CASSPNPPGGGGYTF

clone size: NA
D gene: NA
V gene: TRBV5-6
J gene: TRBJ2-7
CDR3 DNA: TGTGCCAGCACCCCCGACGCGGGAAGCTCCTACGAGCAGTACTTC
CDR3 protein: CASTPDAGSSYEQYF

clone size: NA
D gene: NA
V gene: TRBV7-9
J gene: TRBJ2-7
CDR3 DNA: TGTGCCAGCAGCTTATCCCAGGGGGGCTACGAGCAGTACTTC
CDR3 protein: CASSLSQGGYEQYF

clone size: NA
D gene: NA
V gene: TRBV6-5
J gene: TRBJ1-2
CDR3 DNA: TGTGCCAGCAGTTACGAAGGGAACTATGGCTACACCTTC
CDR3 protein: CASSYEGNYGYTF

clone size: once
D gene: NA
V gene: TRBV3-1/TRBV3-2
J gene: TRBJ1-1
CDR3 DNA: TGTGCCAGCAGCCAAAAAGACAGGAACACTGAAGCTTTCTTT
CDR3 protein: CASSQKDRNTEAFF

clone size: NA
D gene: NA
V gene: TRBV2
J gene: TRBJ1-2
CDR3 DNA: TGTGCCAGCAGTGAAGCTGCAGGCATCTATGGCTACACCTTC
CDR3 protein: CASSEAAGIYGYTF

clone size: NA
D gene: NA
V gene: TRBV3-1/TRBV3-2
J gene: TRBJ2-1
CDR3 DNA: TGTGCCAGCAGCCATCTGTGGGCGGCCGTGCATGAGCAGTTCTTC
CDR3 protein: CASSHLWAAVHEQFF

clone size: NA
D gene: NA
V gene: TRBV19
J gene: TRBJ1-2
CDR3 DNA: TGTGCCAGTAGTACCGGGAGACCTGGCTATGGCTACACCTTC
CDR3 protein: CASSTGRPGYGYTF

clone size: NA
D gene: TRBD2
V gene: TRBV7-9
J gene: TRBJ2-7
CDR3 DNA: TGTGCCAGCAGCAATCCGACTAGCGGGAGCCCCTACGAGCAGTACTTC
CDR3 protein: CASSNPTSGSPYEQYF

clone size: NA
D gene: NA
V gene: TRBV16
J gene: TRBJ1-5
CDR3 DNA: TGTGCCAGCAGCCAATGGCAGGGCCGGCCCCAGCATTTT
CDR3 protein: CASSQWQGRPQHF

clone size: once
D gene: NA
V gene: TRBV14
J gene: TRBJ1-2
CDR3 DNA: TGTGCCAGCAGCCAAGATCTCCAGGGCGACTATGGCTACACCTTC
CDR3 protein: CASSQDLQGDYGYTF

clone size: NA
D gene: NA
V gene: TRBV10-1
J gene: TRBJ2-3
CDR3 DNA: TGCGCCAGCGGGGGTAGCGCTATCACAGATACGCAGTATTTT
CDR3 protein: CASGGSAITDTQYF

clone size: once
D gene: TRBD1
V gene: TRBV3-1/TRBV3-2
J gene: TRBJ2-4
CDR3 DNA: TGTGCCAGCAGTCGGGACAGGGGTGACATTCAGTACTTC
CDR3 protein: CASSRDRGDIQYF